This entry describes one TCR beta chain. Antigen specificity is unknown. One heparinised draw of blood, averaging about 110 mL, came from each donor. Sorted populations all had greater than 95% purity. The germline CDR1 and CDR2 sequences are MDHEN and SYDVKM. V was cut by 9 bases and J by 0 bases, with 9 bases left in between. There are 14 residues in the CDR3. These data come from a study of beta chain features in type 1 diabetes. General observations from the study: Insertions were fewer and deletions more numerous at VDJ junctions in type 1 diabetes patients. Among all four CD4+ subsets, Type 1 diabetes patients had TCRB CDR3s that were moderately but significantly shorter.

Expressed TCRB transcripts were sequenced after all isolated RNA was converted to cDNA. Average reads for naive, central memory and regulatory T cell samples were roughly 3.4 million. This table comes from immunoSEQ multiplex PCR, and its TCRdb copy is limited to in-frame clones, with some not included. The sample contains 500,000 to 850,000 clones, over 12% of which appear only once. The J gene is TRBJ1-6, the V gene TRBV28; D gene ambiguous. This receptor was identified in a young man with type 1 diabetes. Sample: naive CD4+ T cells from blood. For the CDR3, the DNA is TGTGCCAGTAGGTCTTCCTCCTATAATTCACCCCTCCACTTT. It yields the protein CASRSSSYNSPLHF.